These 9 T cell receptor beta chains came from one sample sequenced in a study of OX40 agonist ivuxolimab in advanced cancers. Produced via immunoSEQ multiplex PCR; TCRdb's table is partial and in-frame only. The data show tens of thousands of clones, 70% to 85% seen once. Source: CD4+ or CD8+ T cells sorted from blood, taken in a trial of the OX40 agonist ivuxolimab. These receptors originate from an adult with an advanced solid tumor such as melanoma, head and neck, liver or kidney cancer.

The rearrangement uses TRBV9 and TRBJ2-2; no reliable D call. The ends were cut back, 1 base at V and 7 bases at J, with 11 bases in the middle. The germline gives CDR1 SGDLS, CDR2 YYNGEE. The CDR3 spans 14 residues. The CDR3 spells CASSVTQLVGELFF. DNA for the CDR3: TGTGCCAGCAGCGTAACGCAGCTGGTCGGGGAGCTGTTTTTT.

This chain connects TRBV7-9 to TRBJ1-1, with 8 bases fitting TRBD1. Looked up from germline, CDR1 is SEHNR and CDR2 is FQNEAQ (reference sequence). There are 16 residues in the CDR3. The V segment lost 1 base and the J segment 11 bases; nucleotides outside the gene matches: 15. CDR3 protein: CASSLEPGTGYQWAFF. In DNA, the CDR3 is TGTGCCAGCAGCTTAGAACCGGGGACAGGCTATCAATGGGCTTTCTTT.

The chain carries TRBV6-1 and TRBJ2-7, with D tentatively TRBD1 or TRBD2 (5 bases each). Trimming left V 6 bases short and J 2 bases short, with 11 bases between. The CDR3 has 13 amino acids. Germline assignment: CDR1 MNHNS and CDR2 SASEGT. The CDR3 region is CASSEGSPYEQYF. The CDR3 DNA is TGTGCCAGCAGCGAGGGGTCCCCCTACGAGCAGTACTTC.

This chain links TRBV6-6 with TRBJ1-2, with D tentatively TRBD1 (6 bases). From germline, CDR1 is MNHNY and CDR2 SVGAGI (reference sequence). CDR3 size: 14 residues. Trimming shortened V by 5 bases and J by 4 bases, and 14 bases separated the two germline ends. CDR3 sequence reads: CASSRTALVYGYTF. The CDR3 DNA sequence: TGTGCCAGCAGTAGGACAGCCCTGGTCTATGGCTACACCTTC.

The rearrangement uses TRBV7-8 and TRBJ2-1; 14 bases map to TRBD2. The CDR3 has 16 residues. Trimming cost V 5 bases and J 6 bases; bases outside gene matches: 6. Germline-derived CDR1 and CDR2 are SGHVS and FQNEAQ. The CDR3 loop reads CASSPTGTSGSNEQFF. In DNA, the CDR3 is TGTGCCAGCAGCCCTACCGGGACTAGCGGGAGCAATGAGCAGTTCTTC.

This chain connects TRBV5-6 to TRBJ1-1; TRBD1 is a possible D gene (6 bases). Germline-derived CDR1 and CDR2 are SGHDT and YYEEEE. V dropped 2 bases and J dropped 5 bases, with 13 bases sitting between them. CDR3 size: 14 residues. The CDR3 loop reads CASSFRGGATEAFF. CDR3 nucleotide sequence: TGTGCCAGCAGCTTTCGTGGGGGCGCAACTGAAGCTTTCTTT. Full variable domain (outside the CDR3, taken from reference TRBV5-6 and TRBJ1-1): DAGVTQSPTHLIKTRGQQVTLRCSPKSGHDTVSWYQQALGQGPQFIFQYYEEEERQRGNFPDRFSGHQFPNYSSELNVNALLLGDSALYLCASSFRGGATEAFFGQGTRLTVV.

The chain carries TRBV28 and TRBJ2-3; D uncertain. Germline CDR1 is MDHEN and CDR2 is SYDVKM. V lost 3 bases and J 0 bases, leaving 13 bases between the germline ends. The CDR3 spans 16 residues. The CDR3 DNA reads TGTGCCAGCAGTTTGCTGGTTAGGTCAAGCACAGATACGCAGTATTTT. The encoded protein is CASSLLVRSSTDTQYF.

This chain links TRBV4-2 with TRBJ2-7; 7 bases fit TRBD2. The CDR3 is 13 amino acids. Germline V lookup: CDR1 LGHNA, CDR2 YNFKEQ. V shed 6 bases, J shed 2 bases, and the junction held 4 bases outside the gene matches. CDR3 in amino acids: CASRGLAAYEQYF. The CDR3 DNA reads TGTGCCAGCAGGGGGCTAGCGGCCTACGAGCAGTACTTC.

The count of this clone is one. The gene calls are TRBV7-2 and TRBJ1-2; TRBD1 matches 9 bases. The ends lost 6 bases at V and 0 bases at J; junction bases unmatched: 11. CDR3 length: 17 residues. CDR1 is SGHTA and CDR2 is FQGNSA in the germline V gene. CDR3 sequence (DNA): TGTGCCAGCAGGCCTCCCGGGACAGGGTTAGCTAACTATGGCTACACCTTC. This gives the protein CASRPPGTGLANYGYTF.